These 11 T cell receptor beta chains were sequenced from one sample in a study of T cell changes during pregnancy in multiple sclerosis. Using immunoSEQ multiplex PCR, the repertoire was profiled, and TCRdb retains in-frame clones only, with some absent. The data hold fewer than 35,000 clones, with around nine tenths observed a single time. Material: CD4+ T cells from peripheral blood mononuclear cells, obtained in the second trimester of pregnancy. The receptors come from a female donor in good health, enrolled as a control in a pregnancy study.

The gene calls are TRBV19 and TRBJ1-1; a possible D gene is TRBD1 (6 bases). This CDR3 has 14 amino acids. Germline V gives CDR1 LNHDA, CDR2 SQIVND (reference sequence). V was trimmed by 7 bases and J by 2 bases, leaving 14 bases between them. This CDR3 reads CASISARGNTEAFF. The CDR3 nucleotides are TGTGCCAGTATTTCCGCCAGGGGAAACACTGAAGCTTTCTTT.

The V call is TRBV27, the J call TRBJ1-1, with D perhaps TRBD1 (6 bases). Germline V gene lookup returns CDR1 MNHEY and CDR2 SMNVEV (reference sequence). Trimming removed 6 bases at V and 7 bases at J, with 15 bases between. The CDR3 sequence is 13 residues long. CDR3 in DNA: TGTGCCAGCAGCGGTGACGGGACACTTGAAGCTTTCTTT. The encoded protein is CASSGDGTLEAFF.

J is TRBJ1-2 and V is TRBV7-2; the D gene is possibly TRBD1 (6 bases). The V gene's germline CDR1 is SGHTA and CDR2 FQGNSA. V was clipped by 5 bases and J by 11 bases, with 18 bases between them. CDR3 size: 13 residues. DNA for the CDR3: TGTGCCAGCAGCCTCAGGGGATTGGCGGTGTACACCTTC. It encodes CASSLRGLAVYTF.

The CDR3: CAWSVAGSNYGYTF. The CDR3 coding sequence is TGTGCCTGGAGTGTAGCGGGGTCTAACTATGGCTACACCTTC. The chain carries TRBV30 and TRBJ1-2, with unresolved D. The CDR3 extends over 14 amino acids. The germline gives CDR1 GTSNPN, CDR2 SVGIG (reference sequence). Trimming removed 0 bases at V and 0 bases at J, with 8 bases between.

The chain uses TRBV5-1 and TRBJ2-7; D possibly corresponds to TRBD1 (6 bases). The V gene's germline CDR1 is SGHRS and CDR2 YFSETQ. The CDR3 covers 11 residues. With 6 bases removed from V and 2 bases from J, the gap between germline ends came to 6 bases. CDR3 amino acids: CASKGAYEQYF. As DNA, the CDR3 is TGCGCCAGCAAGGGGGCCTACGAGCAGTACTTC.

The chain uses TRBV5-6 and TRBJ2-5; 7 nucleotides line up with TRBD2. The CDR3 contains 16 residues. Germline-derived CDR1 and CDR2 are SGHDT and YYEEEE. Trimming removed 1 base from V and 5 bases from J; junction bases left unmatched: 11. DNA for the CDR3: TGTGCCAGCAGCTTGTTCAGCGGGACTCTCGGGGAGACCCAGTACTTC. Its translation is CASSLFSGTLGETQYF.

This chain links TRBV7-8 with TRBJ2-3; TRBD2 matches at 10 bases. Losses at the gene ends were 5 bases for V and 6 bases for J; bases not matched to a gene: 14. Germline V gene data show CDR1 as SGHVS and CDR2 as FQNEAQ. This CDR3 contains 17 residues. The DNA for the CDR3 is TGTGCCAGCAGCGCAGGGCGTCTAGCGGGAGTGAGGGATACGCAGTATTTT. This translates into CASSAGRLAGVRDTQYF.

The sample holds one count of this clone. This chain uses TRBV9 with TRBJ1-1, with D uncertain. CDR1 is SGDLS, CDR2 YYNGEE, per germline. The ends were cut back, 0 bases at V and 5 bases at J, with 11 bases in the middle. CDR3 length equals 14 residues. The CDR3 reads CASSVGGSPTEAFF. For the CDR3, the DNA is TGTGCCAGCAGCGTAGGAGGGTCTCCAACTGAAGCTTTCTTT.

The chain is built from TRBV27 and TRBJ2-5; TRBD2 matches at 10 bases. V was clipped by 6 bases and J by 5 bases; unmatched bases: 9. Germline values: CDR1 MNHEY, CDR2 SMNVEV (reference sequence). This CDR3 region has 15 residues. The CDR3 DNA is TGTGCCAGCAGCCTCCAGCGGGGGGGCGTGGAGACCCAGTACTTC. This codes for CASSLQRGGVETQYF.

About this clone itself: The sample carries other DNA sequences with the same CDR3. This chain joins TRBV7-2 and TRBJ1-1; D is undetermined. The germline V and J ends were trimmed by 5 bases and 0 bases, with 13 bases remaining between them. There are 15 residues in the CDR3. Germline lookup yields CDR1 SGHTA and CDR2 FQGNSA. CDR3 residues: CASSLRRTLNTEAFF. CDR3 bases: TGTGCCAGCAGCCTCAGGCGAACTCTGAACACTGAAGCTTTCTTT.

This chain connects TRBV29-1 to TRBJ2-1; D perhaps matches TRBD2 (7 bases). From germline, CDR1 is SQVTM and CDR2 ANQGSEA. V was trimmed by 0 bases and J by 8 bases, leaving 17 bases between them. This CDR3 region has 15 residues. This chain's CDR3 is CSVEDGGLGGDEQFF. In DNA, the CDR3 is TGCAGCGTTGAAGACGGGGGCCTGGGGGGGGATGAGCAGTTCTTC.